This T cell receptor beta chain was recorded in a study of blood T cell repertoires in COVID-19 (TCRdb year 2020). For the wider study: The collaborator samples originated in the United States, Italy and Spain and spanned the acute and convalescent phases of COVID-19. Nearly every sample came with metadata listing a de-identified subject ID, COVID-19 status, age in years and sex. Subjects who had been exposed to COVID-19, were actively infected with it, or had recovered from it provided the deeply sampled blood TCRbeta repertoires that made up the dataset. Where available, HLA class I and class II types were obtained from metadata supplied by the sample provider rather than from assay-based typing. The prospective study material was composed of cDNA or gDNA derived from T cells, B-cell-depleted T cells, or PBMCs. The repertoires were made available in a free public database intended to serve as a resource for research on the immune response to SARS-CoV-2. The samples were drawn from two sources: the first 160 participants of the ongoing ImmuneRACE study, and 1,254 subjects contributed by 6 global collaborators. Points the paper makes about the study in general: The quantity of clinical and demographic metadata differed by source and by participant and was supplied without curation.

Enrolling through a virtual design, the prospective study's participants ranged in age from roughly 18 to 100 years and lived across roughly 23 United States geographic areas. To assign participants to cohorts, the prospective study relied on clinical history that participants themselves reported in a screening survey and a study questionnaire. Recovered participants in ImmuneRACE Cohort 3 were defined by two consecutive negative NP/OP PCR tests, clearance by a healthcare professional, or resolution of symptoms. In the prospective study, mobile phlebotomists collected whole blood, serum and a nasopharyngeal or oropharyngeal swab from each participant. Over a roughly 2-month period, participants in the prospective study had the option of providing additional blood draws and questionnaires. Blood samples from the prospective study were shipped frozen or at room temperature prior to DNA extraction.

TCRbeta CDR3 regions were amplified from genomic DNA using the immunoSEQ Assay, a bias-controlled multiplex PCR. The study's own analysis went as follows. The number of nucleated cells in each sample was estimated from the amplification of reference gene primers within the assay. To quantify the absolute abundance of each unique TCRbeta CDR3 rearrangement, sequence reads were collapsed and filtered. For each sample, productive Simpson clonality was calculated by taking the square root of Simpson's diversity index across productive rearrangements. Drawn from immuneACCESS, this table holds only the in-frame rearrangements with V and J called that TCRdb kept. Clones are partly lost; checked studies trace under half to an unresolved V gene and leave the rest unexplained. That table supplies the V and J calls and clone size; D and trimming were determined from the DNA. The sample contains about 330,000 clones, 80% to 95% of them found a single time. The top ten clones comprise approximately 17% of the sample.

Details on this clone: The target of this receptor is not known. Base-call qualities are not available, and no considerably larger clone is one nucleotide away.

V and J are truncated by 2 bases and 4 bases respectively, leaving an intervening sequence of 12 bases. The cysteine opens and the phenylalanine closes a CDR3 of 14 amino acids. Only CDR3 DNA remains: 42 bases, in frame from the first base. The germline V gene sets CDR1 to SGHRS and CDR2 to YFSETQ. This chain joins TRBV5-1 to TRBJ1-1; 6 matching bases give a weak D call of TRBD1. Specimen: PBMCs or T cells enriched from blood (not recorded which). The clonotype was recovered from a woman in her thirties who had recovered from COVID-19. The CDR3 region: CASSFLAGATEAFF. The DNA reads as follows: TGCGCCAGCAGCTTCTTAGCGGGGGCCACTGAAGCTTTCTTT.